The following is a T cell receptor beta chain sequence with its context. These data originate in a study of blood T cells in healthy people across ages. CDR1 is KGHSH and CDR2 is LQKENI in the germline V gene. J gave up 0 bases and V 6 bases, and 6 bases lay outside the gene matches. This CDR3 region has 15 residues. With a J-beta primer mix and a sample-barcoded 5' primer, a second PCR ran about 7 to 11 cycles. MiXCR, run by TCRdb on the 5' RACE reads, gives a single entry per CDR3 protein. The data show about 800,000 distinct CDR3 sequences, roughly 64% seen once. Sample: blood. The TCR sequence derives from a man between 25 and 39 years old in good health. This rearrangement joins TRBV18 to TRBJ2-7; the match to TRBD2 covers 9 bases. The CDR3, as DNA: TGTGCCAGCTCTAAGACTAGCGGTAGCTCCTACGAGCAGTACTTC. Its protein is CASSKTSGSSYEQYF.